The following is a T cell receptor (beta chain) sequence with its context. Its matching antigen is unknown. Libraries were prepared by immunoSEQ multiplex PCR; TCRdb keeps only in-frame clonotypes and omits some of them. The data contain roughly 110,000 clones, 70% to 90% of them singletons. This specimen comes from a study of T cell responses to AZD1222 COVID-19 vaccine. This CDR3 has 14 residues. Germline CDR1 is MNHNS and CDR2 is SASEGT. Trimming stripped 3 bases from V and 0 bases from J, with 9 bases between. Study observations and caveats: Females made up more of the donors, who were largely white British, and clonal diversity may have come out too low. Only a handful of individuals given AZD1222 were seropositive at baseline. Vaccine-associated CD4 TCRs ranged over spike, dominating at 160-218 and 743-854.

The source of this sequence is an adult who received the AZD1222 COVID-19 vaccine. Sample: peripheral blood, taken 28 days after the second AZD1222 dose. J is TRBJ2-7 and V is TRBV6-1; no clear D. CDR3: CASSETTVSYEQYF. The CDR3, as DNA: TGTGCCAGCAGTGAGACAACAGTCTCCTACGAGCAGTACTTC.